This entry describes one T cell receptor beta chain. The antigen is unknown. The data belong to a study of beta chain features in type 1 diabetes. Study-wide findings and caveats: Significant though moderate, a shortening of TCRB CDR3s appeared in all four CD4+ subsets of Type 1 diabetes patients. The study found that naive, central memory and Treg TCRB repertoires appeared more similar in patients than in healthy donors. Small HLA sub-analyses could not settle whether HLA shapes TCRB rearrangement.

The germline CDR1 and CDR2 sequences are SNHLY and FYNNEI. Trimming cost V 1 base and J 9 bases, with 7 bases left between them. This CDR3 comprises 12 residues. Since all of the isolated RNA was reverse transcribed, expressed TCRB transcripts were what got sequenced. Sequencing was performed with immunoSEQ multiplex PCR; in TCRdb, only in-frame clones are kept and a portion is missing. The repertoire holds 640,000 or so clones, 11% to 15% seen once, with 0.035% to 0.045% in the top ten. Sorting based on CD45RO/CCR7/CD25/CD127/CD95/CD27 separated CD4+ naive, central memory, regulatory and stem cell-like memory cells.

The rearrangement joins TRBV2 to TRBJ1-5, with no clear D. The sequenced material came from naive CD4+ T cells from blood. The clonotype was recovered from a man aged 18-30 years with type 1 diabetes. CDR3 residues: CASSEVAGPQHF. CDR3 sequence (DNA): TGTGCCAGCAGTGAAGTCGCGGGGCCCCAGCATTTT. The whole variable domain, filled in from reference TRBV2 and TRBJ1-5, reads EPEVTQTPSHQVTQMGQEVILRCVPISNHLYFYWYRQILGQKVEFLVSFYNNEISEKSEIFDDQFSVERPDGSNFTLKIRSTKLEDSAMYFCASSEVAGPQHFGDGTRLSIL.